The rows below give T cell receptor beta chains drawn from one sample of a study of blood T cell repertoires in COVID-19. The assay was immunoSEQ multiplex PCR, and TCRdb's table has in-frame clones only and misses some. The data contain hundreds of thousands of clones, approximately 90% of them singletons. The sequenced sample was peripheral blood. All receptors derive from a woman in her thirties with acute or convalescent COVID-19. The CDR3 runs from the conserved cysteine through the conserved F or W. A D gene is named only where the DNA matches it firmly. Rows may omit the clone size; those that give it use once, few, many or a size class.

size	D	length	V	J	CDR3	DNA
.	.	13	TRBV11-3	TRBJ2-3	CASSLDSSYEQYF	TGTGCCAGCAGCTTAGATAGTAGCTACGAGCAGTATTTT
once	.	13	TRBV6-2/TRBV6-3	TRBJ1-1	CASSAVSRTEAFF	TGTGCCAGCAGTGCAGTATCTAGGACTGAAGCTTTCTTT
.	.	13	TRBV7-3	TRBJ2-3	CASSLNAAGTQYF	TGTGCCAGCAGCTTAAATGCGGCGGGGACCCAGTATTTT
.	.	14	TRBV28	TRBJ1-2	CASRTTANNYGYTF	TGTGCCAGCAGAACGACAGCTAATAACTATGGCTACACCTTC
few	.	11	TRBV20-1	TRBJ1-1	CSAQGGSTAFF	TGCAGTGCCCAAGGGGGATCTACAGCTTTCTTT
.	TRBD1	15	TRBV5-6	TRBJ1-1	CASSGDRGWNTEAFF	TGTGCCAGCAGCGGTGACAGGGGGTGGAACACTGAAGCTTTCTTT
.	.	15	TRBV9	TRBJ2-7	CASSVGGDRTYEQYF	TGTGCCAGCAGCGTAGGCGGCGACAGAACCTACGAGCAGTACTTC
once	TRBD1	15	TRBV7-3	TRBJ2-5	CASSLRTGVGETQYF	TGTGCCAGCAGCTTACGGACAGGGGTTGGGGAGACCCAGTACTTC
.	TRBD2	15	TRBV3-1/TRBV3-2	TRBJ2-5	CASSQAGAGEKTQYF	TGTGCCAGCAGCCAAGCCGGCGCGGGGGAAAAGACCCAGTACTTC
.	TRBD2	16	TRBV7-3	TRBJ2-3	CASSRLAGPVTDTQYF	TGTGCCAGCAGCAGATTAGCGGGGCCGGTCACAGATACGCAGTATTTT
once	.	11	TRBV6-5	TRBJ2-5	CASLQEGTQYF	TGTGCCAGCCTCCAGGAAGGGACCCAGTACTTC
.	.	15	TRBV7-6	TRBJ2-6	CASSPNGGRANVLTF	TGTGCCAGCAGCCCCAACGGGGGACGGGCCAACGTCCTGACTTTC
.	TRBD1	15	TRBV19	TRBJ2-1	CASSPGTGGVHEQFF	TGTGCCAGTAGTCCCGGAACAGGGGGCGTTCATGAGCAGTTCTTC
.	TRBD1	14	TRBV27	TRBJ1-2	CASSLATGGDGYTF	TGTGCCAGCAGTTTAGCAACAGGGGGTGATGGCTACACCTTC
.	.	15	TRBV19	TRBJ2-6	CASTPQGSGANVLTF	TGTGCCAGTACCCCACAGGGATCTGGGGCCAACGTCCTGACTTTC
.	.	14	TRBV4-2	TRBJ2-7	CASSRNAGQTEQYF	TGTGCCAGCAGCCGCAACGCTGGACAGACCGAGCAGTACTTC
.	TRBD1	16	TRBV29-1	TRBJ2-7	CSVEGSEGQGDYEQYF	TGCAGCGTTGAAGGTTCCGAGGGGCAGGGGGACTACGAGCAGTACTTC
many	.	14	TRBV28	TRBJ2-6	CASNNRAGANVLTF	TGTGCCAGCAATAACAGGGCTGGGGCCAACGTCCTGACTTTC
.	.	13	TRBV27	TRBJ2-3	CASSPGGQVTQYF	TGTGCCAGCAGTCCCGGTGGGCAGGTAACGCAGTATTTT
.	.	13	TRBV6-5	TRBJ1-1	CASLPGPGTEAFF	TGTGCCAGTTTACCAGGGCCCGGCACTGAAGCTTTCTTT